This T cell receptor (beta chain) appears in the sequencing data of a study of T cell responses to AZD1222 COVID-19 vaccine listed by TCRdb under 2021. Background for the entire study: TCR sequencing covered some 250 trial participants: about 210 given two doses of AZD1222 and 26 given two doses of MenACWY control vaccine. Enrollment into the trials was organized by age into subgroups of 18-55, 56-69 and 70-plus years, and those subgroups contained approximately 160, 26 and 62 TCR-sequenced participants, respectively. Points the paper makes about the study in general: Participants were mostly white British and included more females than males, and it was suggested by the authors that clonal diversity may have been underestimated. After two AZD1222 doses, spike-specific TCR breadth and depth were significantly higher than at day 0 and than in MenACWY recipients. Only five to seven AZD1222 recipients were SARS-CoV-2 seropositive at baseline, limiting conclusions about previously exposed vaccinees. Vaccine-associated CD4 TCRs spanned the whole spike protein, with dominant responses in regions 160-218 and 743-854. Reportedly, close to half of the unique spike-specific TCRs recognized epitopes lying outside the regions that are mutated in the B.1.351 and B.1.1.7 variants. Because no samples from the day 14 peak response were available, repertoires could be characterized only after the peak T cell response. In the small 56-69-year group, the increase in depth fell short of significance, most likely because of low power.

The CDR3 regions of human TCRbeta chains were subjected to immunosequencing. In the authors' own workflow: Repertoire TCRs were matched against a reference library of SARS-CoV-2-specific TCRs generated with the MIRA antigen-specificity platform. Breadth was defined as the fraction of unique TCRs that were SARS-CoV-2-associated. Depth was defined as the fraction of total T cells that were SARS-CoV-2-associated. Using the MIRA data, every spike-specific TCR was mapped to the spike region that the TCR reacted to and assigned to either a CD4 or a CD8 class. Log10-transformed breadth and depth values were compared by one-way ANOVA with Sidak's multiple comparisons tests. TCRdb re-hosts the immuneACCESS table, in-frame sequences only. Its copies lack some clones; in the studies checked, an unresolved V gene accounts for under half of them, and the cause for the rest is not known. The DNA gave D and trimming, while V, J and clone size come from that table. The sample records about 26,000 clones, about nine tenths of which are singletons. 2.5% to 3% of the sample rests with the top ten.

As concerns this clone: The target of this receptor is not known. One base away there is no much larger clone; base qualities are not given.

The sample's time point label, in plain terms: about 28 days (+/-7) after the second vaccine dose. AZD1222 recipients given second doses at about 4 weeks or at about 12 weeks were pooled, since spike-specific TCR depth and breadth were not found to differ between the two schedules. Vaccinee samples came from UK trials COV001 and COV002, including a single-blind randomized controlled phase 2/3 trial of AZD1222 (ChAdOx1 nCoV-19) in healthy adults. For TCRbeta chain sequencing, PBMC samples were collected from trial participants at day 0 and at day 28 after the second dose. The CDR3 contains 16 residues, cysteine and phenylalanine counted. The sequence is cut down to CDR3 DNA, 48 bases in frame from base 1. In the germline V gene, CDR1 corresponds to MRHNA and CDR2 to SNTAGT. Unmatched junction bases come to 6, with V trimmed by 4 bases and J by 0 bases.

Here the chain combines TRBV6-4 and TRBJ2-3, and TRBD2 aligns with 8 junction nucleotides. The origin of this receptor is an adult who received the AZD1222 COVID-19 vaccine. Sequences were derived from peripheral blood, sampled 28 days after the second AZD1222 dose. In nucleotide form, the sequence is TGTGCCAGCAGTGTGGCCGGGGGGGCTAGCACAGATACGCAGTATTTT. Its protein reads: CASSVAGGASTDTQYF.